These T cell receptor beta chains were read from a single sample in a study of blood T cell repertoires in COVID-19. TCRdb's table, derived via immunoSEQ multiplex PCR, lists solely in-frame clones and lacks some. The sample lists about 160,000 clones, approximately 81% occurring once. Sequences were obtained from PBMCs or T cells enriched from blood (not recorded which). These receptors came from a woman aged 45 to 65 who had recovered from COVID-19. The conserved cysteine and the conserved F or W are not part of the CDR3 here.

J: TRBJ1-5
V: TRBV4-2
CDR3: ASSQDRGSQPQH

J: TRBJ2-1
V: TRBV5-1
CDR3: ASSPELAGGPDEQF

J: TRBJ1-2
V: TRBV5-4
CDR3: ASSLTENYGYT

J: TRBJ1-6
V: TRBV28
CDR3: ASSLRVSPLH

J: TRBJ2-1
V: TRBV11-2
CDR3: ASRPTGTNNEQF

J: TRBJ1-2
V: TRBV9
CDR3: ASSVVAGGNYGYT

J: TRBJ1-3
V: TRBV2
CDR3: ASSVISGSLSGNTIY

J: TRBJ1-6
V: TRBV19
CDR3: ASSLGTGGASYNSPLH

J: TRBJ2-2
V: TRBV7-9
CDR3: ASGRGKGELF

J: TRBJ2-4
V: TRBV12-3/TRBV12-4
CDR3: ASTLPGASLQY

J: TRBJ1-1
V: TRBV27
CDR3: ASSSGVVGNTEAF

J: TRBJ2-3
V: TRBV2
CDR3: ASRTGTSGGRTDTQY

J: TRBJ1-1
V: TRBV7-3
CDR3: ASSFGGLGTEAF

J: TRBJ1-4
V: TRBV9
CDR3: ARDINEKLF

J: TRBJ1-4
V: TRBV3-1/TRBV3-2
CDR3: ASSQSRASEKLF

J: TRBJ2-7
V: TRBV27
CDR3: ASSPWVEEEQY

J: TRBJ2-5
V: TRBV19
CDR3: ASSWREGETQY

J: TRBJ1-4
V: TRBV5-1
CDR3: ASSLGGTGVQEKLF

J: TRBJ1-1
V: TRBV11-2
CDR3: ASSLDWRGVEAF

J: TRBJ1-2
V: TRBV28
CDR3: ASSPGTLGGGYT

J: TRBJ1-4
V: TRBV4-2
CDR3: ASSQPLGGLF

J: TRBJ2-5
V: TRBV29-1
CDR3: SVEVSAGPPETQY

J: TRBJ2-5
V: TRBV11-2
CDR3: ASSSGQTPKETQY

J: TRBJ2-1
V: TRBV18
CDR3: ASSPYTSGGANPNEQF

J: TRBJ2-2
V: TRBV19
CDR3: ASSKLLAGGIGTGELF

J: TRBJ2-4
V: TRBV4-3
CDR3: ASSQVLAVPKNIQY

J: TRBJ1-2
V: TRBV4-1
CDR3: ASSQNLANYGYT

J: TRBJ1-2
V: TRBV5-1
CDR3: ASSLGAGGGYT

J: TRBJ2-1
V: TRBV13
CDR3: ASSSGALPSDEQF

J: TRBJ1-5
V: TRBV24-1
CDR3: ATSDSEAEPQH